The T cell receptor (beta chain) described here comes from a study of shared clonotypes between healthy human individuals. The V and J ends lost 7 bases and 4 bases respectively, with 14 bases between them. Germline V gives CDR1 SEHNR, CDR2 FQNEAQ (reference sequence). The CDR3 spans 14 residues. Clones were read by immunoSEQ multiplex PCR, and TCRdb kept only the in-frame ones, dropping some. This table holds 950,000 to 1,300,000 clones, around 76% found once. V and J are TRBV7-9 and TRBJ2-1, with unresolved D. The sequence derives from a man between 18 and 35 years old in good health. Sequencing was performed on memory CD4+ T cells sorted from blood. Subset specified: CD45RA-negative fraction. The CDR3 coding sequence is TGTGCCAGCACTCTAAATTCAGCTTACAATGAGCAGTTCTTC. Residues: CASTLNSAYNEQFF. Drawing the rest from reference TRBV7-9 and TRBJ2-1, the complete variable domain is DTGVSQNPRHKITKRGQNVTFRCDPISEHNRLYWYRQTLGQGPEFLTYFQNEAQLEKSRLLSDRFSAERPKGSFSTLEIQRTEQGDSAMYLCASTLNSAYNEQFFGPGTRLTVL.